These 5 T cell receptor beta chains came from one sample sequenced in a study of blood T cells in healthy people across ages. Using a J-beta primer mix together with a sample-barcoded 5' primer, a second PCR was run for roughly 6 to 11 cycles. TCRdb passed the 5' RACE reads through MiXCR, listing each CDR3 protein once. The table has 1.2 million to 1.5 million distinct CDR3 sequences, about 40% seen once. The source material was blood. These receptors all stem from a woman aged 18-30 years in good health.

The chain recombines TRBV21-1 with TRBJ2-7. TRBV21-1 is labeled a pseudogene. The CDR3 loop spans 13 amino acids. CDR3 residues: CASSGPQAYEQYF. The DNA of the CDR3 is TGTGCCAGCAGCGGACCTCAGGCCTACGAGCAGTACTTC.

The gene calls are TRBV5-5 and TRBJ2-7; D is perhaps TRBD1 (6 bases). The ends were cut back, 2 bases at V and 2 bases at J, with 11 bases in the middle. The CDR3 length is 14 residues. The germline CDR1 and CDR2 sequences are SGHKS and YYEKEE (reference sequence). The CDR3 loop is CASSFRTATYEQYF. The CDR3 bases are TGTGCCAGCAGCTTCCGGACAGCTACCTACGAGCAGTACTTC.

Note on this clonotype: A read error may produce the germline difference seen at one junction end. The chain recombines TRBV12-3 or TRBV12-4 with TRBJ2-2; D remains unclear. This CDR3 has 14 amino acids. CDR3 region: CAGRLVMDTGELFF. The CDR3 DNA follows: TGTGCCGGCAGACTGGTCATGGACACCGGGGAGCTGTTTTTT.

V usage is TRBV10-3 and J usage is TRBJ1-1; 9 positions agree with TRBD1. Germline V gene lookup returns CDR1 ENHRY and CDR2 SYGVKD. The length of the CDR3 is 15 residues. Unmatched junction bases numbered 9, after V lost 6 bases and J lost 4 bases. CDR3 protein: CAIRSSTGQGTEAFF. The CDR3 DNA follows: TGTGCCATCAGAAGCAGTACGGGACAGGGCACTGAAGCTTTCTTT.

The rearrangement joins TRBV6-2 or TRBV6-3 to TRBJ1-5; a weak D match, TRBD1 (5 bases). The CDR3 loop spans 13 amino acids. CDR1 is MNHEY, CDR2 SVGEGT, per germline. V was trimmed by 3 bases and J by 7 bases, leaving 10 bases between them. The chain's CDR3 is CASSYNGGQPQHF. The CDR3 nucleotides are TGTGCCAGCAGTTATAATGGGGGGCAGCCCCAGCATTTT.